Included here is one TCR beta chain sequence, with context. This record comes from a study of T cell responses to AZD1222 COVID-19 vaccine. In germline, CDR1 is MDHEN, CDR2 SYDVKM. The CDR3 totals 15 residues. V was clipped by 5 bases and J by 5 bases, with 17 bases between them. Libraries were prepared by immunoSEQ multiplex PCR; TCRdb keeps only in-frame clonotypes and omits some of them. The table shows roughly 150,000 clones, with about 90% occurring only once. The chain carries TRBV28 and TRBJ2-3; D may be TRBD2 (5 bases). The TCR comes from an adult who received the AZD1222 COVID-19 vaccine. Specimen: peripheral blood, collected 28 days after the second AZD1222 dose. The CDR3 bases are TGTGCCAGCAGTCCGCAGCTCGGACTTGTAGATACGCAGTATTTT. This codes for CASSPQLGLVDTQYF.